The entry that follows covers one TCR beta chain sequence. One junction end does not reproduce the germline sequence, and a read error may be involved. Clinicians diagnosed patients from clinical symptoms, serum thyroxine and TRAb, thyroid ultrasound and orbital computed tomography. The CDR3 loop spans 13 amino acids. CDR1 and CDR2 (germline): ENHRY, SYGVKD. The source material, RNA transcripts, was used to amplify TCR beta CDR3 regions. Primed by the HTBI set, a first-round RT-PCR was run on the TCR CDR3. TCRdb independently ran MiXCR on the multiplex PCR reads; one entry per CDR3 protein. The sample yields over 650,000 distinct CDR3 sequences, roughly 46% seen once. These data belong to a study of T cells in Graves' hyperthyroidism and ophthalmopathy.

This chain connects TRBV10-3 to TRBJ1-6; perhaps TRBD1 as D (5 bases). This receptor was identified in an adult man with Graves' disease, either hyperthyroidism or ophthalmopathy (not recorded which). Input material: peripheral blood or thyroid tissue (not recorded which). This CDR3 is CAISQSTDSPLHF. The CDR3 DNA follows: TGTGCCATCAGTCAGTCGACAGATTCACCCCTCCACTTT.